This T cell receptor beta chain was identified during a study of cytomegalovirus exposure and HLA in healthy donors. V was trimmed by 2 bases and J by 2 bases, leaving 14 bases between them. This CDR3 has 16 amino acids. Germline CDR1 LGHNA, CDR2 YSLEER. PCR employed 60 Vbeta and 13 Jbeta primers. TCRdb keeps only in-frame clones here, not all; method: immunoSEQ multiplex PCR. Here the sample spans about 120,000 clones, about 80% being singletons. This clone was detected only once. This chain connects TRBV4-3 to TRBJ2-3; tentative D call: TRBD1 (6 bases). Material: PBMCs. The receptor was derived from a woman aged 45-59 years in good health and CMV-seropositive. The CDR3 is CASSQFGKGDTDTQYF. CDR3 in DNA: TGCGCCAGCAGCCAATTTGGGAAGGGGGACACAGATACGCAGTATTTT.